Listed here is a single T cell receptor (beta chain). CDR3 length: 13 amino acids. Germline CDR1 MNHEY, CDR2 SMNVEV (reference sequence). The V gene lost 5 bases and the J gene lost 8 bases, with 15 bases spanning the gap. Cohort 3 recovered donors had two negative PCRs, clearance, or symptom resolution. The table came from immunoSEQ multiplex PCR; TCRdb's copy has only in-frame clones and leaves some out. The profile shows about 140,000 clones, around four fifths of them singletons. This sample was included in a study of blood T cell repertoires in COVID-19. Whole-study context: The cDNA or gDNA used as material had been derived from T cells, B-cell-depleted T cells, or PBMCs.

This clonotype was sampled from a woman aged 50 to 65 who had recovered from COVID-19. The chain has TRBV27 and TRBJ1-2, with D possibly matching TRBD1 (6 bases). Sequenced: PBMCs or T cells enriched from blood (not recorded which). The CDR3 region has the DNA TGTGCCAGCAGTACAGGGTATGCATACGGCTACACCTTC. Its protein is CASSTGYAYGYTF.